This T cell receptor (beta chain) stems from a study of OX40 agonist ivuxolimab in advanced cancers. Regarding the research as a whole: Ivuxolimab was a fully human IgG2 agonistic monoclonal antibody targeting the costimulatory receptor OX40 (CD134). Intravenous ivuxolimab was administered to patients every 2 weeks at six dose levels: 0.01, 0.1, 0.3, 1.5, 3 and 10 mg/kg. Patients were allowed to have had prior anti-PD-1, anti-PD-L1 or anti-CTLA-4 therapy, and 40% of the dose-escalation patients had been treated with checkpoint inhibitors. Peripheral TCRbeta sequencing aimed to test whether ivuxolimab altered TCR sequence diversity and caused clonal T-cell expansion. The paper reports the monotherapy dose-escalation portion (N of about 52 patients) of the phase I ivuxolimab trial. Of the 50 to 55 dose-escalation patients, hepatocellular carcinoma was present in about 20, melanoma in around 15, renal cell carcinoma in 9 and head and neck cancer in 9. Partial responses were achieved by three dose-escalation patients, of whom one had hepatocellular carcinoma and two had cutaneous melanoma. In the dose-escalation cohort, 75% to 85% of patients were male, and the mean age was around 60 years with a range of roughly 20 to 80. What the study reported, not specific to this receptor: After ivuxolimab, expanded clones were on average more numerous among CD8+ T cells than among CD4+ T cells. Low levels of normalized T-cell clonal expansion were also seen in some patients who did not respond. Which antigens the clonally expanded peripheral T cells were specific for was not determined. In the 0.1-3.0 mg/kg groups, partial responders were among the patients with the lowest normalized peripheral clonal expansion, particularly in CD8+ T cells. At doses of 0.1 to 3.0 mg/kg, clonal expansion of both CD4+ and CD8+ T cells in blood was seen between baseline and week 6.

Inclusive of the bounding cysteine and phenylalanine, the CDR3 is 16 residues long. Kept here is only the CDR3 DNA, which spans 48 bases and is read in frame from base 1. CDR1 and CDR2 were assigned from the germline V gene as SGHVS and FQNEAQ. Ends trimmed: V by 4 bases, J by 10 bases; bases unmatched to a gene: 13. On this clone: Its recognized antigen is unknown. Base qualities are not at hand, and no much larger clone is one base apart.

Genomic DNA was extracted from sorted cells for sequencing of the TCRbeta CDR3 region. The immunoSEQ Assay was used to sequence the TCRbeta CDR3 regions. In its TCRdb copy, this immuneACCESS table keeps in-frame sequences only and misses some clones. Where compared with another copy, unresolved V genes explain less than half of these, and the others have no known cause. This sample has 50,000 to 75,000 clones in its table, and roughly 89% of those were observed once. The top ten clonotypes cover 0.55% to 0.65% of the sample. Patients with autoimmune disease history or receiving systemic immunosuppression were excluded from the trial. Peripheral blood for TCR sequencing was collected from all dose cohorts at baseline, on cycle 4 day 1, and on cycle 7 day 1. The samples were taken from a phase I, first-in-human, multicenter, open-label dose-escalation trial of ivuxolimab. Adults with locally advanced or metastatic head and neck squamous cell, hepatocellular, melanoma or renal cell carcinoma were enrolled in the trial. CD4+ and CD8+ T cells were sorted separately from peripheral blood before TCR sequencing.

The sequence is built from TRBV7-8 and TRBJ2-1; a stretch of 10 junction bases matches TRBD2. The source of this sequence is an adult with an advanced solid tumor such as melanoma, head and neck, liver or kidney cancer. Material: CD4+ or CD8+ T cells sorted from blood, obtained in a trial of the OX40 agonist ivuxolimab. In nucleotides, the sequence is TGTGCCAGCAGCTCCACCGGACTAGCGGACCACTACGAGCAGTTCTTC. Its amino acids are CASSSTGLADHYEQFF.